The 28 T cell receptor beta chains reported below all come from one sample, sequenced in a study of blood T cell repertoires in COVID-19. Clones were sequenced by immunoSEQ multiplex PCR, and TCRdb holds only the in-frame ones, with some missing. Seen here are 62,000 or so clones, more than 75% observed once, and the top ten hold 12% to 15%. The sequenced sample consisted of peripheral blood. Source of these receptors: a man in his sixties with COVID-19, enrolled during active disease.

This chain joins TRBV18 and TRBJ2-1, with 7 nucleotides matching TRBD2. Germline values: CDR1 KGHSH, CDR2 LQKENI. V shed 0 bases and J 2 bases; nucleotides not matched to a gene: 1. CDR3 length: 15 residues. The CDR3 protein is CASSPPAGPYNEQFF. CDR3 in DNA: TGTGCCAGCTCACCACCAGCGGGGCCCTACAATGAGCAGTTCTTC. Supplemented by reference TRBV18 and TRBJ2-1, the full variable domain reads NAGVMQNPRHLVRRRGQEARLRCSPMKGHSHVYWYRQLPEEGLKFMVYLQKENIIDESGMPKERFSAEFPKEGPSILRIQQVVRGDSAAYFCASSPPAGPYNEQFFGPGTRLTVL.

The V gene is TRBV4-1, the J gene TRBJ1-2; 9 positions match TRBD1. The CDR3 contains 15 residues. V shed 2 bases, J shed 5 bases, and the junction held 6 bases outside the gene matches. Looked up from germline, CDR1 is MGHRA and CDR2 is YSYEKL. CDR3 sequence (DNA): TGCGCCAGCAGCCAAAGACAGGGGGATCGGTATGGCTACACCTTC. Its translation is CASSQRQGDRYGYTF.

This clone came up a few times. The chain carries TRBV3-1 (or the pseudogene TRBV3-2) and TRBJ2-2; D perhaps matches TRBD1 (5 bases). V lost 4 bases and J lost 4, with 7 bases in between. Germline lookup yields CDR1 LGHDT and CDR2 YNNKEL (reference sequence). The CDR3 sequence is 13 residues long. As DNA, the CDR3 is TGTGCCAGCAGCCGACAGTTCACCGGGGAGCTGTTTTTT. It translates to CASSRQFTGELFF.

V is TRBV7-3 and J is TRBJ2-2; D is uncertain. CDR1 is SGHTA, CDR2 FQGTGA, per germline. Trimming took off 4 bases at V and 6 bases at J, with 9 bases between the two ends. There are 13 residues in the CDR3. The CDR3 DNA sequence: TGTGCCAGCAGCTCCACTAATGCCGGGGAGCTGTTTTTT. This translates into CASSSTNAGELFF.

The chain is built from TRBV6-5 and TRBJ2-5; D is possibly TRBD2 (6 bases). Per the germline V gene, CDR1 is MNHEY and CDR2 is SVGAGI. With 5 bases removed from V and 2 bases from J, the gap between germline ends came to 12 bases. The length of the CDR3 is 14 residues. The CDR3: CASSPIAAQETQYF. The CDR3 bases are TGTGCCAGCAGTCCGATAGCGGCTCAAGAGACCCAGTACTTC.

V usage is TRBV5-1 and J usage is TRBJ2-2; 12 bases agree with TRBD1. CDR1 SGHRS and CDR2 YFSETQ come from the germline V gene. This CDR3 contains 18 residues. With V trimmed by 4 bases and J by 0 bases, 7 bases remained unmatched. The CDR3, as DNA: TGCGCCAGCAGCCGAACCGGGACAGGGGGCGCGAACACCGGGGAGCTGTTTTTT. As protein: CASSRTGTGGANTGELFF.

The chain carries TRBV6-6 and TRBJ1-1, with D possibly matching TRBD1 (5 bases). The ends were cut back, 2 bases at V and 1 base at J, with 5 bases in the middle. The length of the CDR3 is 13 residues. The germline V gene has CDR1 MNHNY and CDR2 SVGAGI (reference sequence). The CDR3 protein is CASSYRGNTEAFF. Written as DNA, the CDR3 is TGTGCCAGCAGTTACAGGGGGAACACTGAAGCTTTCTTT.

This chain links TRBV5-6 with TRBJ1-2, with 8 bases identical to TRBD1. Germline loops: CDR1 SGHDT, CDR2 YYEEEE. CDR3 length: 14 residues. J gave up 4 bases and V 5 bases, and 7 bases lay outside the gene matches. As DNA, the CDR3 is TGTGCCAGCAGACCGGACAGGGTTGGCTATGGCTACACCTTC. It codes for CASRPDRVGYGYTF.

The genes are TRBV6-2 or TRBV6-3 and TRBJ2-6; 10 nucleotides match TRBD2. Trimming removed 6 bases from V and 0 bases from J; junction bases left unmatched: 11. The CDR3 totals 19 residues. The germline V gene has CDR1 MNHEY and CDR2 SVGEGT. CDR3 region: CASSTGLTSGSSGANVLTF. The CDR3 DNA reads as TGTGCCAGCAGCACCGGGCTGACTAGCGGGTCCTCTGGGGCCAACGTCCTGACTTTC.

The chain has TRBV12-3 or TRBV12-4 and TRBJ1-2; unclear D gene. V lost 3 bases and J 0 bases, leaving 5 bases between the germline ends. The CDR3 runs 13 residues. The chain's CDR3 is CASSFSANYGYTF. CDR3 nucleotide sequence: TGTGCCAGCAGTTTCAGTGCTAACTATGGCTACACCTTC.

The chain recombines TRBV15 with TRBJ2-3; 9 nucleotides line up with TRBD1. Germline CDR1 LNHNV, CDR2 YYDKDF (reference sequence). V trimming: 3 bases; J trimming: 2 bases; junction bases outside the gene matches: 6. The CDR3 has 16 residues. CDR3 sequence (DNA): TGTGCCACCAGCAGGACCGGGACAGGGTACACAGATACGCAGTATTTT. Protein product: CATSRTGTGYTDTQYF.

J is TRBJ2-5 and V is TRBV2, with 7 bases that match TRBD2. Germline values: CDR1 SNHLY, CDR2 FYNNEI. There are 14 residues in the CDR3. J lost 4 bases, V lost 7 bases, and 9 bases had no gene match. This CDR3 is CASKSTRGGETQYF. Here the CDR3 DNA reads TGTGCCAGCAAAAGCACACGCGGGGGAGAGACCCAGTACTTC.

This clone was seen once. The rearrangement joins TRBV9 to TRBJ2-5; TRBD2 aligns across 15 bases. The germline CDR1 and CDR2 sequences are SGDLS and YYNGEE. V lost 5 bases, J lost 4 bases, and 3 bases stayed unmatched. The CDR3 extends over 15 amino acids. The CDR3 sequence is CASSGLAGGLETQYF. In nucleotides, the CDR3 is TGTGCCAGCAGTGGACTAGCGGGAGGGTTAGAGACCCAGTACTTC. The entire variable domain, with the rest obtained from reference TRBV9 and TRBJ2-5, is as follows: DSGVTQTPKHLITATGQRVTLRCSPRSGDLSVYWYQQSLDQGLQFLIQYYNGEERAKGNILERFSAQQFPDLHSELNLSSLELGDSALYFCASSGLAGGLETQYFGPGTRLLVL.

This chain uses TRBV7-3 with TRBJ2-3; perhaps TRBD1 as D (5 bases). This CDR3 is 15 amino acids long. The V and J ends lost 5 bases and 4 bases respectively, with 16 bases between them. Per germline, CDR1 SGHTA and CDR2 FQGTGA. The CDR3 DNA sequence: TGTGCCAGCAGCCGTGGGGCAGAGTTAGCAGATACGCAGTATTTT. This translates into CASSRGAELADTQYF.

The chain uses TRBV4-1 and TRBJ1-1, with D tentatively TRBD1 (5 bases). Germline V gene data show CDR1 as MGHRA and CDR2 as YSYEKL. CDR3 size: 13 residues. The ends were cut back, 0 bases at V and 6 bases at J, with 8 bases in the middle. The CDR3 DNA follows: TGCGCCAGCAGCCAAGATCAGACAGCTGAAGCTTTCTTT. Translating gives CASSQDQTAEAFF.

The chain carries TRBV9 and TRBJ1-4; D uncertain. The CDR3 loop spans 16 amino acids. CDR1 and CDR2 (germline): SGDLS, YYNGEE. With 2 bases removed from V and 2 bases from J, the gap between germline ends came to 13 bases. The DNA for the CDR3 is TGTGCCAGCAGCGTGGAGGGAATTGGTACTAATGAAAAACTGTTTTTT. It encodes CASSVEGIGTNEKLFF.

A few counts support this clone. V is TRBV28 and J is TRBJ1-5, with D possibly matching TRBD1 (5 bases). This CDR3 has 18 residues. Trimming removed 2 bases from V and 1 base from J, with 18 bases in between. From germline, CDR1 is MDHEN and CDR2 SYDVKM. DNA of the CDR3: TGTGCCAGCAGTTTAGGGTATTTCAGGGCCGGGAGCAATCAGCCCCAGCATTTT. Its protein product is CASSLGYFRAGSNQPQHF.

The genes are TRBV27 and TRBJ2-1; 8 bases line up with TRBD2. Germline lookup yields CDR1 MNHEY and CDR2 SMNVEV (reference sequence). V lost 7 bases to trimming and J lost 1 base; unmatched junction nucleotides: 6. The CDR3 length is 15 residues. The CDR3 region has the DNA TGTGCCAGCAACCTAGCGGGTGATTCCTACAATGAGCAGTTCTTC. Its translation is CASNLAGDSYNEQFF.

The rearrangement uses TRBV10-3 and TRBJ1-4; no reliable D call. V lost 6 bases and J 3 bases, leaving 14 bases between the germline ends. Germline loops: CDR1 ENHRY, CDR2 SYGVKD. This CDR3 contains 15 residues. The CDR3 nucleotides read TGTGCCATCAGCGCCGGTGATGAGGCTAATGAAAAACTGTTTTTT. Amino acid sequence: CAISAGDEANEKLFF.

V is TRBV2 and J is TRBJ2-7; D gene ambiguous. Germline V gives CDR1 SNHLY, CDR2 FYNNEI. The ends were cut back, 4 bases at V and 4 bases at J, with 5 bases in the middle. This CDR3 contains 11 residues. CDR3 nucleotide sequence: TGTGCCAGCAGTGTTCAGTACGAGCAGTACTTC. It specifies CASSVQYEQYF.

This clone has a handful of counts. The chain couples TRBV27 to TRBJ2-7; D might be TRBD2 (6 bases). The CDR3 extends over 14 amino acids. In germline, CDR1 is MNHEY, CDR2 SMNVEV (reference sequence). Trimming stripped 0 bases from V and 5 bases from J, with 11 bases between. CDR3 DNA: TGTGCCAGCAGTTTATCGACGGGGGAACACGAGCAGTACTTC. This gives the protein CASSLSTGEHEQYF.

Only one count was recorded for this clone. The V and J genes are TRBV11-3 and TRBJ2-5; D call uncertain. Per germline, CDR1 SGHNT and CDR2 YENEEA. The CDR3 is 14 amino acids. V lost 2 bases and J 5 bases, leaving 12 bases between the germline ends. In DNA, the CDR3 is TGTGCCAGCAGCTTACCCGACTTCCCCGAGACCCAGTACTTC. This gives the protein CASSLPDFPETQYF.

The chain is built from TRBV6-5 and TRBJ2-2; 11 bases fit TRBD2. This CDR3 comprises 15 residues. Germline V gives CDR1 MNHEY, CDR2 SVGAGI. Trimming removed 6 bases from V and 1 base from J; junction bases left unmatched: 1. The CDR3 nucleotides read TGTGCCAGCAGGCTAGCGGGGGGGAACACCGGGGAGCTGTTTTTT. As protein: CASRLAGGNTGELFF.

The V call is TRBV12-3 or TRBV12-4, the J call TRBJ1-2; 7 nucleotides match TRBD1. V was pared by 7 bases and J by 4 bases, with 6 bases of the junction left unmatched. The CDR3 runs 13 residues. The CDR3 DNA follows: TGTGCCAGCACTCAAGGGGGCTCCTATGGCTACACCTTC. Encoded protein: CASTQGGSYGYTF.

The chain joins TRBV6-5 to TRBJ1-2; the D gene is possibly TRBD1 (6 bases). Trimming shortened V by 5 bases and J by 7 bases, and 14 bases separated the two germline ends. Germline assignment: CDR1 MNHEY and CDR2 SVGAGI. The CDR3 runs 13 residues. The CDR3 DNA reads TGTGCCAGCAGTACAGGGTCCCGGCTTGGCTACACCTTC. It translates to CASSTGSRLGYTF.

Only one count was recorded for this clone. The genes are TRBV7-2 and TRBJ1-2; tentative D call: TRBD1 (5 bases). The germline gives CDR1 SGHTA, CDR2 FQGNSA. V shed 5 bases and J shed 3 bases, with 16 bases lying between them. The CDR3 has 15 residues. CDR3 region: CASSPQLGLDYGYTF. The CDR3 nucleotides are TGTGCCAGCAGCCCCCAGCTGGGGCTAGACTATGGCTACACCTTC.

This chain joins TRBV19 and TRBJ2-1; D call uncertain. The germline V gene encodes CDR1 LNHDA and CDR2 SQIVND (reference sequence). CDR3 length equals 15 residues. The germline V and J ends were trimmed by 3 bases and 3 bases, with 12 bases remaining between them. The CDR3 DNA reads as TGTGCCAGTAGTATTTTCGCAGGAATCTACAATGAGCAGTTCTTC. This gives the protein CASSIFAGIYNEQFF.

This chain connects TRBV6-4 to TRBJ2-1, with 9 bases matching TRBD2. Losses at the gene ends were 4 bases for V and 3 bases for J; bases not matched to a gene: 4. Germline loops: CDR1 MRHNA, CDR2 SNTAGT. This CDR3 contains 15 residues. The CDR3 loop reads CASSVSGGNYNEQFF. CDR3 coding DNA: TGTGCCAGCAGTGTTAGCGGGGGAAACTACAATGAGCAGTTCTTC.